This T cell receptor beta chain was identified in a study of early T cells in non-severe SARS-CoV-2 infection. The TCR library protocol was used to attach unique molecular identifiers. These identifiers were attached to individual cDNA molecules. Each CDR3 protein gets one entry after TCRdb re-called the 5' RACE reads with MiXCR. Among about 76,000 distinct CDR3 sequences, around 16% were seen once, and the ten largest hold more than 10%. This clonotype turned up a few times. The CDR3 is made up of 13 amino acids. Sequencing was carried out using whole blood. The source of this sequence is an adult who was a healthcare worker with PCR-confirmed SARS-CoV-2 infection or an uninfected control (not recorded which). This chain joins TRBV21-1 and TRBJ2-7. TRBV21-1 is recorded as a pseudogene. The CDR3 coding sequence is TGTGCCAGCAGTCCTTTGGGGTCCTACGAGCAGTACTTC. This translates into CASSPLGSYEQYF.